This entry lists 30 T cell receptor beta chains sequenced from one sample in a study of CD8 T cells in Susac syndrome. About 0.5 to 1 ug RNA was reverse transcribed with random hexamers. TCRdb used MiXCR to reprocess the immunoSEQ multiplex PCR reads, holding one entry per CDR3 protein. Counted here are a few hundred thousand distinct CDR3 sequences, roughly 96% occurring once; the ten biggest clones make up 0.085% to 0.095%. Sequencing used CD4+ T cells from PBMCs. All receptors derive from a human donor with multiple sclerosis.

V is TRBV27 and J is TRBJ1-5, with 9 bases matching TRBD1. The length of the CDR3 is 15 residues. Germline loops: CDR1 MNHEY, CDR2 SMNVEV (reference sequence). Trimming at V came to 3 bases and at J to 11 bases, leaving 11 bases not matched to a gene. The CDR3 spells CASSLGQGFVFSQHF. For the CDR3, the DNA is TGTGCCAGCAGTTTGGGACAGGGTTTCGTTTTTTCCCAGCATTTT.

The gene calls are TRBV4-2 and TRBJ2-7, with 11 bases matching TRBD2. Germline V CDR1 and CDR2: LGHNA, YNFKEQ. The CDR3 contains 17 residues. The junction had 6 bases not matched to a gene; V was cut back by 2 bases and J by 0 bases. The CDR3: CASSQTGLADFSYEQYF. Written as DNA, the CDR3 is TGTGCCAGCAGCCAAACGGGACTAGCGGACTTCTCCTACGAGCAGTACTTC.

This chain links TRBV28 with TRBJ2-1, with D maybe TRBD1 (5 bases). The CDR3 runs to 16 residues. Germline V gene sequence: CDR1 MDHEN, CDR2 SYDVKM. Trimming stripped 5 bases from V and 0 bases from J, with 14 bases between. CDR3: CASSTQGLGSYNEQFF. The CDR3 DNA reads TGTGCCAGCAGTACGCAGGGTTTGGGCTCCTACAATGAGCAGTTCTTC.

The V gene is TRBV19, the J gene TRBJ2-1; possibly TRBD1 for D (5 bases). This CDR3 comprises 14 residues. Germline lookup yields CDR1 LNHDA and CDR2 SQIVND (reference sequence). V lost 2 bases to trimming and J lost 6 bases, with 11 bases between them. The CDR3 DNA sequence: TGTGCCAGTAGTATATTCAGGGCTGGCAATGAGCAGTTCTTC. Encoded protein: CASSIFRAGNEQFF.

This clonotype came up once. J is TRBJ2-1 and V is TRBV3-1; 11 bases are a match to TRBD1. The germline gives CDR1 LGHDT, CDR2 YNNKEL (reference sequence). The CDR3 contains 16 residues. The V gene end was trimmed by 1 base and the J gene end by 6 bases; junction bases not matched to a gene: 5. CDR3: CASSQAGQGAINEQFF. CDR3 DNA sequence: TGTGCCAGCAGCCAAGCTGGACAGGGGGCCATCAATGAGCAGTTCTTC.

The chain is built from TRBV28 and TRBJ2-7; D might be TRBD2 (6 bases). In germline, CDR1 is MDHEN, CDR2 SYDVKM. V gave up 4 bases and J gave up 2 bases, with 18 bases separating them. This CDR3 spans 16 amino acids. Here the CDR3 reads CASSSPHDGGTYEQYF. The CDR3 nucleotides read TGTGCCAGCAGTTCCCCTCATGATGGCGGGACCTACGAGCAGTACTTC.

The rearrangement links TRBV7-2 to TRBJ2-7; TRBD2 agrees at 9 bases. Losses at the gene ends were 1 base for V and 6 bases for J; bases not matched to a gene: 10. CDR3 size: 16 residues. Looked up from germline, CDR1 is SGHTA and CDR2 is FQGNSA. CDR3 residues: CASSLDSSGGLGEQYF. CDR3 bases: TGTGCCAGCAGCTTAGATAGTAGCGGGGGCCTGGGCGAGCAGTACTTC.

V gene TRBV29-1 combines with J gene TRBJ2-3; D ambiguous. There are 14 residues in the CDR3. Germline V gene data show CDR1 as SQVTM and CDR2 as ANQGSEA. Between the trimmed V and J ends, which lost 3 bases and 5 bases, there was a span of 15 bases. CDR3 nucleotide sequence: TGCAGCGTTGAGCGGATGTCCTATGTAGATACGCAGTATTTT. Translation gives CSVERMSYVDTQYF.

This chain links TRBV20-1 with TRBJ1-3, with a tentative D call TRBD1 (5 bases). The CDR3 is 12 residues long. Per germline, CDR1 DFQATT and CDR2 SNEGSKA (reference sequence). The V end lost 5 bases, the J end lost 8 bases, and 13 bases lay between the germline ends. The CDR3 loop reads CSAPIGAYTIYF. For the CDR3, the DNA is TGCAGTGCTCCGATCGGGGCGTACACCATATATTTT.

The genes are TRBV20-1 and TRBJ2-5; a weak D match, TRBD2 (6 bases). Trimming pared 3 bases from V and 5 bases from J, leaving 34 bases between. CDR1 and CDR2 (germline): DFQATT, SNEGSKA (reference sequence). This CDR3 region has 20 residues. The CDR3 DNA reads TGCAGTGCTAGCCGGCTAAGGTGGAGCGGGCTTCCAGGCGATCGGGAGACCCAGTACTTC. Translated: CSASRLRWSGLPGDRETQYF.

This clonotype was counted a single time. The chain couples TRBV7-3 to TRBJ2-1, with D possibly being TRBD1 (5 bases). Trimming left V 5 bases short and J 2 bases short, with 31 bases between. In germline, CDR1 is SGHTA, CDR2 FQGTGA. This CDR3 spans 21 amino acids. DNA of the CDR3: TGTGCCAGCAGCCCTCTGGGTGGGGCTAGTGCTCTTCTAGGCCCCTACAATGAGCAGTTCTTC. The encoded protein is CASSPLGGASALLGPYNEQFF.

The chain joins TRBV20-1 to TRBJ1-2; TRBD1 might be the D (5 bases). The CDR3 contains 10 residues. Trimming left V 3 bases short and J 13 bases short, with 12 bases between. Germline lookup yields CDR1 DFQATT and CDR2 SNEGSKA (reference sequence). The CDR3 loop reads CSASRVFSTF. DNA for the CDR3: TGCAGTGCTAGCAGGGTTTTCTCCACCTTC.

This clonotype has only one observation. The rearrangement links TRBV13 to TRBJ2-1; D is perhaps TRBD2 (5 bases). V lost 1 base and J 7 bases, leaving 17 bases between the germline ends. Germline assignment: CDR1 PRHDT and CDR2 FYEKMQ (reference sequence). CDR3 size: 16 residues. This CDR3 reads CASSLVGVTFGNEQFF. The CDR3 nucleotides read TGTGCCAGCAGCTTAGTGGGAGTCACCTTCGGTAATGAGCAGTTCTTC.

The J gene is TRBJ1-2, the V gene TRBV7-9, with D uncertain. This CDR3 is 12 amino acids long. V was trimmed by 6 bases and J by 0 bases, leaving 5 bases between them. Per germline, CDR1 SEHNR and CDR2 FQNEAQ (reference sequence). CDR3 protein: CASRDSNYGYTF. CDR3 sequence (DNA): TGTGCCAGCAGGGACTCTAACTATGGCTACACCTTC.

The chain carries TRBV29-1 and TRBJ2-1; 10 bases are shared with TRBD1. Trimming cost V 3 bases and J 4 bases; bases outside gene matches: 6. The CDR3 extends over 15 amino acids. Germline V CDR1 and CDR2: SQVTM, ANQGSEA. The CDR3 DNA is TGCAGCGTTGAGGGGGGACAGGGGTATTACAATGAGCAGTTCTTC. The encoded protein is CSVEGGQGYYNEQFF.

This chain joins TRBV7-3 and TRBJ1-2, with D uncertain. The CDR3 runs to 13 residues. The V end was cut by 0 bases, the J end by 6 bases, with 8 bases between. Germline V gives CDR1 SGHTA, CDR2 FQGTGA. The CDR3 spells CASSLTRENGYTF. CDR3 nucleotides: TGTGCCAGCAGCTTAACGAGGGAGAATGGCTACACCTTC.

The J gene is TRBJ2-7, the V gene TRBV6-1; 7 bases are a match to TRBD1. The V gene end was trimmed by 4 bases and the J gene end by 4 bases; junction bases not matched to a gene: 7. CDR3 size: 14 residues. CDR1 is MNHNS and CDR2 is SASEGT in the germline V gene. The CDR3 nucleotides read TGTGCCAGCAGTGTCGGGACAGAAAGATACGAGCAGTACTTC. Encoded protein: CASSVGTERYEQYF.

The rearrangement links TRBV5-6 to TRBJ1-5, with D possibly being TRBD1 (5 bases). Per the germline V gene, CDR1 is SGHDT and CDR2 is YYEEEE. V was clipped by 3 bases and J by 0 bases, with 16 bases between them. This CDR3 spans 17 amino acids. The CDR3 reads CASSSGTGLNSNQPQHF. The CDR3 DNA reads as TGTGCCAGCAGCTCAGGGACGGGACTCAATAGCAATCAGCCCCAGCATTTT. Combining the CDR3 with reference TRBV5-6 and TRBJ1-5 gives the whole variable domain DAGVTQSPTHLIKTRGQQVTLRCSPKSGHDTVSWYQQALGQGPQFIFQYYEEEERQRGNFPDRFSGHQFPNYSSELNVNALLLGDSALYLCASSSGTGLNSNQPQHFGDGTRLSIL.

In DNA, the CDR3 is TGTGCCAGCAGCTTCCCCGGGACAGGGGGCAGAGAGACCCAGTACTTC. Protein product: CASSFPGTGGRETQYF. The chain uses TRBV5-6 and TRBJ2-5, with 12 bases aligning to TRBD1. The CDR3 spans 16 residues. The germline gives CDR1 SGHDT, CDR2 YYEEEE. Trimming removed 2 bases from V and 4 bases from J; junction bases left unmatched: 6.

The J gene is TRBJ2-1, the V gene TRBV20-1, with D possibly TRBD2 on 6 matching bases. This CDR3 region has 16 residues. V lost 4 bases and J lost 5, with 21 bases in between. CDR1 DFQATT and CDR2 SNEGSKA come from the germline V gene (reference sequence). The CDR3 spells CSATDAGGLPNNEQFF. The CDR3 DNA reads as TGCAGTGCTACGGACGCCGGGGGACTTCCAAACAATGAGCAGTTCTTC.

This clonotype appeared a single time. V usage is TRBV25-1 and J usage is TRBJ2-6; TRBD1 matches at 11 bases. Germline loops: CDR1 MGHDK, CDR2 SYGVNS. With V trimmed by 5 bases and J by 1 base, 10 bases remained unmatched. The CDR3 consists of 19 residues. CDR3 loop: CASSPQAGTGGSGANVLTF. In DNA form, the CDR3 reads TGTGCCAGCAGTCCCCAGGCAGGGACAGGGGGATCTGGGGCCAACGTCCTGACTTTC.

The V gene is TRBV7-2, the J gene TRBJ1-2; possible D gene TRBD1, 6 bases. There are 14 residues in the CDR3. The germline V gene has CDR1 SGHTA and CDR2 FQGNSA. Deletions cut 1 base from V and 10 bases from J, with 16 bases between. CDR3 in DNA: TGTGCCAGCAGCTTAGTAGGTTCGCAGGGGCACTACACCTTC. Translated: CASSLVGSQGHYTF.

The rearrangement uses TRBV28 and TRBJ2-7; 10 bases are shared with TRBD1. The CDR3 is made up of 14 amino acids. CDR1 MDHEN and CDR2 SYDVKM come from the germline V gene. The trim removed 7 bases at V and 5 bases at J, leaving 8 bases unmatched. CDR3 in amino acids: CASTRWDRGNEQYF. The CDR3 nucleotides are TGTGCCAGCACTCGTTGGGACAGGGGAAACGAGCAGTACTTC.

This rearrangement joins TRBV7-9 to TRBJ2-1, with D perhaps given as TRBD1 or TRBD2 (5 bases each). V was pared by 5 bases and J by 4 bases, with 15 bases between. The CDR3 covers 15 residues. Per germline, CDR1 SEHNR and CDR2 FQNEAQ (reference sequence). CDR3 DNA sequence: TGTGCCAGCAGCACGACCGGGACGAGATACAATGAGCAGTTCTTC. This gives the protein CASSTTGTRYNEQFF.

This rearrangement joins TRBV29-1 to TRBJ1-1; D is uncertain. Germline CDR1 reads SQVTM; CDR2 reads ANQGSEA. This CDR3 comprises 12 residues. CDR3: CTCLDGYTEAFF. The CDR3 region has the DNA TGCACTTGCTTGGATGGGTACACTGAAGCTTTCTTT.

This chain joins TRBV9 and TRBJ1-1, with D possibly matching TRBD1 (5 bases). Germline CDR1 reads SGDLS; CDR2 reads YYNGEE. The CDR3 is 14 amino acids. Trimming removed 4 bases from V and 8 bases from J, with 18 bases in between. The CDR3, as DNA: TGTGCCAGCAGCTCAAGTTCCGGGACTGGGGAAGCTTTCTTT. Its translation: CASSSSSGTGEAFF.

This chain connects TRBV3-1 to TRBJ2-4, with D uncertain. The V end was cut by 1 base, the J end by 0 bases, with 16 bases between. This CDR3 contains 18 residues. Germline CDR1 reads LGHDT; CDR2 reads YNNKEL (reference sequence). The CDR3 nucleotides read TGTGCCAGCAGCCAAGTGCGCTCCAGTAATATAGCCAAAAACATTCAGTACTTC. Amino acid sequence: CASSQVRSSNIAKNIQYF. Full variable domain (missing parts from reference TRBV3-1 and TRBJ2-4): DTAVSQTPKYLVTQMGNDKSIKCEQNLGHDTMYWYKQDSKKFLKIMFSYNNKELIINETVPNRFSPKSPDKAHLNLHINSLELGDSAVYFCASSQVRSSNIAKNIQYFGAGTRLSVL.

The chain carries TRBV25-1 and TRBJ2-1; D is unclear. The CDR3 is 13 residues long. Germline V gene lookup returns CDR1 MGHDK and CDR2 SYGVNS. V gave up 6 bases and J gave up 6 bases, with 12 bases separating them. CDR3 bases: TGTGCCAGCAGGCCCGCGGCGAGCAATGAGCAGTTCTTC. It specifies CASRPAASNEQFF.

The chain uses TRBV7-2 and TRBJ1-2; 8 bases match TRBD1. The germline gives CDR1 SGHTA, CDR2 FQGNSA. CDR3 length: 15 residues. J gave up 4 bases and V 2 bases, and 6 bases lay outside the gene matches. The CDR3 region has the DNA TGTGCCAGCAGCTTACTTGGTCAGGGGGCCTATGGCTACACCTTC. Protein sequence: CASSLLGQGAYGYTF.

The chain joins TRBV20-1 to TRBJ2-7, with D possibly TRBD2 on 7 matching bases. Germline V gene data show CDR1 as DFQATT and CDR2 as SNEGSKA (reference sequence). Trimming shortened V by 7 bases and J by 2 bases, and 15 bases separated the two germline ends. This CDR3 is 13 amino acids long. CDR3 DNA: TGCAGTGTTGGCGGGGGCTATACCTACGAGCAGTACTTC. Protein: CSVGGGYTYEQYF.